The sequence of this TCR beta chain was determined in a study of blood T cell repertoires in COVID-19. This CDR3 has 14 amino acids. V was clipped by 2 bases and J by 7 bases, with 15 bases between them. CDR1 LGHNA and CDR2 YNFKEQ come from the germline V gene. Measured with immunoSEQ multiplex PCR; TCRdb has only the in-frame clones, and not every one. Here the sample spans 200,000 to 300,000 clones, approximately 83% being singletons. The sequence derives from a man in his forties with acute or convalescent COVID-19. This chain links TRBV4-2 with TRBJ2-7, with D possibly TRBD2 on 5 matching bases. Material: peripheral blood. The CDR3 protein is CASSQKSDSTEQYF. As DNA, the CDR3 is TGTGCCAGCAGCCAAAAATCGGACTCCACGGAGCAGTACTTC.